This is a list of T cell receptor beta chains from one sample in a study of Ad26.COV2.S vaccination and SARS-CoV-2 variants. The table came from immunoSEQ multiplex PCR; TCRdb's copy has only in-frame clones and leaves some out. Among about 350,000 clones listed, around 83% were seen once. Sequencing used peripheral blood, obtained in a trial of Ad26.COV2.S vaccine versus placebo. These receptors were obtained from a person between 18 and 65 years old who received the Ad26.COV2.S COVID-19 vaccine or a placebo. Both conserved end residues are part of each CDR3. The D gene is left open where the match is weak. Size is stated for part of the rows, as once, few or many counts, or as a class when the clone is expanded.

>NA|TRBD1|TRBJ1-1|TRBV10-3
TGTGCCATCAGAGGGGGCTGGGACACTGAAGCTTTCTTT
CAIRGGWDTEAFF
>once|TRBD2|TRBJ2-5|TRBV5-1
TGCGCCAGCAGCTCTAGCGGGATGGCAGAGACCCAGTACTTC
CASSSSGMAETQYF
>NA|NA|TRBJ2-2|TRBV9
TGTGCCAGCAGCGTAGTTACCCCACATGGCCCCGGGGAGCTGTTTTTT
CASSVVTPHGPGELFF
>NA|NA|TRBJ1-1|TRBV27
TGTGCCAGCAGTTTATCGTGGGGGTCCACTGAAGCTTTCTTT
CASSLSWGSTEAFF
>NA|NA|TRBJ2-1|TRBV29-1
TGCAGCTCCAATAGCGGAACAATCAATGAGCAGTTCTTC
CSSNSGTINEQFF
>once|NA|TRBJ2-2|TRBV7-2
TGTGCCAGCAGCCACCCCGGGGGACCGAACACCGGGGAGCTGTTTTTT
CASSHPGGPNTGELFF
>NA|NA|TRBJ1-3|TRBV28
TGTGCCAGCAGTTTTATCGGGCAGTCGAAGCGGGGAAACACCATATATTTT
CASSFIGQSKRGNTIYF
>NA|NA|TRBJ1-2|TRBV4-3
TGCGCCAGCAGCCCCAAGATGACAGGTAACTATGGCTACACCTTC
CASSPKMTGNYGYTF
>NA|NA|TRBJ1-2|TRBV7-2
TGTGCCAGCAGCTCCCCGGGCCTCGACTATGGCTACACCTTC
CASSSPGLDYGYTF
>NA|TRBD2|TRBJ2-2|TRBV5-4
TGTGCCAGCAGCCTCGGACTAGCGGGAGCCGGGGAGCTGTTTTTT
CASSLGLAGAGELFF
>NA|NA|TRBJ2-5|TRBV5-1
TGCGCCAGCAGCCCGGGACTCCGGGAGAAAGAGACCCAGTACTTC
CASSPGLREKETQYF
>once|TRBD1|TRBJ2-2|TRBV6-5
TGTGCCAGCAGTTCGGGACAGTGGAACACCGGGGAGCTGTTTTTT
CASSSGQWNTGELFF
>NA|TRBD2|TRBJ2-5|TRBV6-5
TGTGCCAGCAGTTCCCCTAGCGGGTCACAAGAGACCCAGTACTTC
CASSSPSGSQETQYF
>NA|NA|TRBJ2-5|TRBV5-5
TGTGCCAGCAGCCGGGGATCCGGCGAGACCCAGTACTTC
CASSRGSGETQYF
>NA|NA|TRBJ1-2|TRBV18
TGTGCCAGCTCACAAAAAGGACGGAAGTCCTATGGCTACACCTTC
CASSQKGRKSYGYTF
>NA|TRBD1|TRBJ2-7|TRBV4-3
TGCGCCAGCAGCCCCGGACAGGGGAACTCCTACGAGCAGTACTTC
CASSPGQGNSYEQYF
>NA|NA|TRBJ1-1|TRBV7-2
TGTGCCAGCAGCAAGCTCCCCTCAGGGCTTGGCACTGAAGCTTTCTTT
CASSKLPSGLGTEAFF
>NA|NA|TRBJ1-2|TRBV6-2/TRBV6-3
TGTGCCAGCAACCCCTCGGGGACCCGGGCCTATGGCTACACCTTC
CASNPSGTRAYGYTF
>NA|TRBD2|TRBJ2-3|TRBV2
TGTGCCAGCAGGAACAATGCGCTAGCGGGGGGCACAGATACGCAGTATTTT
CASRNNALAGGTDTQYF
>NA|TRBD2|TRBJ2-7|TRBV7-2
TGTGCCAGCAGAAAAGCGGGGGGACTAGCGTACGAGCAGTACTTC
CASRKAGGLAYEQYF